This paragraph covers one T cell receptor beta chain sequence. Its cognate antigen is unknown. PCR primers comprised 60 Vbeta and 13 Jbeta primers. TCRdb's copy holds only in-frame clones and misses some; the assay was immunoSEQ multiplex PCR. This sample has 180,000 or so clones, with more than 60% found just once. The entry originates in a study of cytomegalovirus exposure and HLA in healthy donors. Notes on the study in general: Evidence from a later analysis indicated that most CMV-associated TCR beta chains looked HLA-restricted. TCR beta V segments were, for the most part, productive about 87% or about 30% of the time in an earlier analysis. Later on, an analysis showed TCR association rates differing by HLA locus, with DRB1 the most and HLA-C the fewest.

Germline V CDR1 and CDR2: MDHEN, SYDVKM. The junction had 11 bases not matched to a gene; V was cut back by 3 bases and J by 1 base. The CDR3 totals 18 residues. The sequenced material came from PBMCs. V is TRBV28 and J is TRBJ2-5; 10 bases fit TRBD2. The sequence derives from a man younger than 35 in good health and CMV-seronegative. In DNA, the CDR3 is TGTGCCAGCAGTTTGGTTCTAGCGGGAGCGGGGAGCCAAGAGACCCAGTACTTC. Protein product: CASSLVLAGAGSQETQYF.